The 11 T cell receptor beta chains listed next were all sequenced from one sample in a study of siplizumab effects on memory and regulatory T cells. Here immunoSEQ multiplex PCR was the method, and the copy in TCRdb shows in-frame clones only, minus some. The sample includes approximately 9,500 clones, roughly two fifths of them seen just once. No antigen has been identified for these receptors. It was at 37°C and for under seven days that the mixed lymphocyte reaction cells were cocultured. The sample taken for sequencing was CFSE-low (dividing) CD8+ T cells sorted from an allogeneic mixed lymphocyte reaction. These TCRs come from a human donor in good health; the cells came from an allogeneic mixed lymphocyte reaction.

The table lists this clone with a few counts. Other nucleotide sequences from this sample produce the same CDR3. The gene calls are TRBV6-6 and TRBJ2-7; D possibly uses TRBD1 or TRBD2 (5 bases each). Germline V gene lookup returns CDR1 MNHNY and CDR2 SVGAGI (reference sequence). The CDR3 consists of 13 residues. V was trimmed by 0 bases and J by 6 bases, leaving 9 bases between them. The DNA of the CDR3 is TGTGCCAGCAGTTACTCTGGGGGTCTCGAGCAGTACTTC. Protein product: CASSYSGGLEQYF.

By share of the sample, this clone is medium-sized. The V call is TRBV4-2, the J call TRBJ2-1; TRBD2 agrees at 9 bases. The germline gives CDR1 LGHNA, CDR2 YNFKEQ. Losses at the gene ends were 1 base for V and 8 bases for J; bases not matched to a gene: 9. CDR3 length equals 16 residues. The CDR3 sequence is CASSQGVAGAGDEQFF. The CDR3 bases are TGTGCCAGCAGCCAAGGGGTAGCGGGGGCCGGGGATGAGCAGTTCTTC.

This chain joins TRBV11-2 and TRBJ2-2; 14 bases map to TRBD2. V shed 5 bases and J 4 bases; nucleotides not matched to a gene: 6. The germline V gene has CDR1 SGHAT and CDR2 FQNNGV. This CDR3 region has 17 residues. CDR3 DNA: TGTGCCAGCAGCCCGCGACTAGCGGGGGGGCCCACCGGGGAGCTGTTTTTT. Encoded protein: CASSPRLAGGPTGELFF.

The V gene is TRBV9, the J gene TRBJ1-1; no clear D. From germline, CDR1 is SGDLS and CDR2 YYNGEE. The CDR3 extends over 13 amino acids. V was trimmed by 0 bases and J by 4 bases, leaving 7 bases between them. Here the CDR3 reads CASSVEKGTEAFF. DNA of the CDR3: TGTGCCAGCAGCGTAGAGAAAGGCACTGAAGCTTTCTTT. Variable domain in full (rest from reference TRBV9 and TRBJ1-1): DSGVTQTPKHLITATGQRVTLRCSPRSGDLSVYWYQQSLDQGLQFLIQYYNGEERAKGNILERFSAQQFPDLHSELNLSSLELGDSALYFCASSVEKGTEAFFGQGTRLTVV.

In its sample, this clone is medium-sized. This same CDR3 is encoded by further DNA sequences in the sample. The genes are TRBV15 and TRBJ2-7; a weak D match, TRBD1 (6 bases). The CDR3 consists of 14 residues. Trimming removed 3 bases from V and 1 base from J, with 10 bases in between. Germline CDR1 and CDR2: LNHNV and YYDKDF (reference sequence). The CDR3 region is CATSSGQGSYEQYF. The CDR3 coding sequence is TGTGCCACCAGCAGCGGGCAGGGGTCCTACGAGCAGTACTTC.

The V call is TRBV4-2, the J call TRBJ2-1; D may be TRBD2 (7 bases). Germline V CDR1 and CDR2: LGHNA, YNFKEQ. The CDR3 consists of 17 residues. V was shortened by 8 bases and J by 4 bases, with 24 bases between the two germline ends. CDR3 amino acids: CASRQLYWGGAYNEQFF. CDR3 nucleotide sequence: TGTGCCAGCCGACAACTATATTGGGGGGGGGCGTACAATGAGCAGTTCTTC.

This chain uses TRBV27 with TRBJ1-2; possible D gene TRBD1, 6 bases. This CDR3 is built from 16 residues. Between the trimmed V and J ends, which lost 3 bases and 4 bases, there was a span of 18 bases. Germline loops: CDR1 MNHEY, CDR2 SMNVEV (reference sequence). The chain's CDR3 is CASSFLPGGGGYGYTF. The CDR3 nucleotides are TGTGCCAGCAGTTTCCTTCCGGGGGGGGGCGGCTATGGCTACACCTTC.

This clone appeared a few times. Within the sample, other DNA sequences also encode this same CDR3. V usage is TRBV6-5 and J usage is TRBJ2-7; 8 bases are shared with TRBD1. Germline trimming cut 6 bases from V and 3 bases from J; bases unmatched to any gene: 4. Germline V gene lookup returns CDR1 MNHEY and CDR2 SVGAGI. The CDR3 runs 13 residues. The CDR3 is CASSPGTGYEQYF. The CDR3 nucleotides are TGTGCCAGCAGCCCCGGGACAGGCTACGAGCAGTACTTC.

There are a few counts of this clone. The chain links TRBV6-5 to TRBJ2-7; a possible D gene is TRBD2 (7 bases). Germline V gene data show CDR1 as MNHEY and CDR2 as SVGAGI. The CDR3 contains 13 residues. Trimming took 3 bases from V and 7 from J, leaving 13 bases between them. The CDR3 here is CASSYGGAEEQYF. The CDR3 region has the DNA TGTGCCAGCAGTTATGGGGGGGCGGAAGAGCAGTACTTC.

This clone is termed medium-sized. This sequence joins TRBV27 and TRBJ2-7; tentative D call: TRBD1 (6 bases). Germline lookup yields CDR1 MNHEY and CDR2 SMNVEV (reference sequence). The CDR3 sequence is 14 residues long. With 4 bases removed from V and 4 bases from J, the gap between germline ends came to 14 bases. This chain's CDR3 is CASSWGHTNYEQYF. CDR3 sequence (DNA): TGTGCCAGCAGTTGGGGACATACGAATTACGAGCAGTACTTC.

The DNA of the CDR3 is TGTGCCAGCAGTGAAGGAGGCTCCTACGAGCAGTACTTC. This codes for CASSEGGSYEQYF. The chain recombines TRBV6-4 with TRBJ2-7, with D perhaps matching TRBD2 (5 bases). Between the trimmed V and J ends, which lost 3 bases and 0 bases, there was a span of 6 bases. CDR1 is MRHNA, CDR2 SNTAGT, per germline. There are 13 residues in the CDR3.